A single sample gave rise to the 9 T cell receptor beta chains below, sequenced in a study of T cell repertoires in cytomegalovirus infection (dated 2019 in TCRdb). The sample's treatment or condition label is to be understood as: in vitro stimulation with specific CMV peptide epitopes to enrich CMV-specific T cells. Sequencing was carried out with an Illumina HiSeq 1500. The public reads were run again by TCRdb, first through fastp at Q25 and then through MiXCR, and only productive beta chains were kept. Every CDR3 protein is listed once, alongside the most common genes and DNA of its rows. In this sample the table shows over 250,000 distinct CDR3 sequences, less than 25% of which occur a single time. 15% to 20% of the sample rests with the top ten. Their antigen targets remain unknown. The sequences come from cultured PBMCs, collected from culture after CMV antigen stimulation. All receptors derive from a human donor in good health (CMV status not recorded). Some clones in this sample may be carry-over from other donors' samples.

V is TRBV2 and J is TRBJ2-2; D remains unclear. V shed 6 bases and J shed 4 bases, with 12 bases lying between them. The CDR3 spans 14 residues. CDR1 is SNHLY, CDR2 FYNNEI, per germline. The CDR3: CASRIGHGTGELFF. The CDR3 DNA is TGTGCCAGCAGGATTGGGCATGGCACCGGGGAGCTGTTTTTT.

This clonotype has a handful of counts. The chain links TRBV7-8 to TRBJ1-6; D gene uncertain. The V gene's germline CDR1 is SGHVS and CDR2 FQNEAQ. The length of the CDR3 is 14 residues. V lost 4 bases, J lost 5 bases, and 9 bases lay in between. CDR3: CASSSDGNNSPLHF. CDR3 coding DNA: TGTGCCAGCAGCTCCGACGGGAATAATTCACCCCTCCACTTT.

The chain is built from TRBV27 and TRBJ2-4, with D possibly TRBD2 on 7 matching bases. This CDR3 is built from 16 residues. Germline values: CDR1 MNHEY, CDR2 SMNVEV (reference sequence). Trimming removed 4 bases at V and 6 bases at J, with 19 bases between. For the CDR3, the DNA is TGTGCCAGCAGTTCCCGGGGCGGGGGCGGGGGAAACATTCAGTACTTC. It translates to CASSSRGGGGGNIQYF.

This rearrangement joins TRBV12-3 or TRBV12-4 to TRBJ2-1; D may be TRBD1 or TRBD2 (5 bases each). Between the trimmed V and J ends, which lost 7 bases and 6 bases, there was a span of 22 bases. CDR3 size: 16 residues. The CDR3 DNA reads as TGTGCCAGCAACCCCCGGGGCCTTTGGGGAGTCAATGAGCAGTTCTTC. Its translation is CASNPRGLWGVNEQFF.

This chain connects TRBV24-1 to TRBJ1-4; D ambiguous. This CDR3 region has 15 residues. The germline gives CDR1 KGHDR, CDR2 SFDVKD. Trimming took off 4 bases at V and 8 bases at J, with 16 bases between the two ends. CDR3 coding DNA: TGTGCCACCAGTGACTCTAGACCTGGTGTGGAAAAACTGTTTTTT. Translation: CATSDSRPGVEKLFF.

The chain joins TRBV5-6 to TRBJ2-4; D gene ambiguous. CDR3 length equals 11 residues. The germline gives CDR1 SGHDT, CDR2 YYEEEE. V dropped 2 bases and J dropped 9 bases, with 6 bases sitting between them. The CDR3 protein is CASSLSGIQYF. The CDR3 nucleotides read TGTGCCAGCAGCTTATCGGGCATTCAGTACTTC.

This clonotype came up a few times. This chain links TRBV9 with TRBJ2-7, with 10 bases aligning to TRBD1. The CDR3 consists of 15 residues. With 0 bases clipped from V and 3 bases from J, the junction kept 3 bases outside the gene matches. Germline values: CDR1 SGDLS, CDR2 YYNGEE. The CDR3 reads CASSVDGTGVYEQYF. CDR3 DNA: TGTGCCAGCAGCGTAGATGGGACAGGGGTCTACGAGCAGTACTTC. The whole variable domain, filled in from reference TRBV9 and TRBJ2-7, reads DSGVTQTPKHLITATGQRVTLRCSPRSGDLSVYWYQQSLDQGLQFLIQYYNGEERAKGNILERFSAQQFPDLHSELNLSSLELGDSALYFCASSVDGTGVYEQYFGPGTRLTVT.

This clonotype has only a few counts. The V gene is TRBV24-1, the J gene TRBJ2-2; 8 bases fit TRBD2. The CDR3 runs 16 residues. Trimming cost V 5 bases and J 5 bases; bases outside gene matches: 9. Germline V gene lookup returns CDR1 KGHDR and CDR2 SFDVKD. The CDR3 here is CATSAGAGVQTGELFF. CDR3 nucleotide sequence: TGTGCCACCAGTGCGGGAGCGGGAGTTCAGACCGGGGAGCTGTTTTTT.

The rearrangement joins TRBV12-3 or TRBV12-4 to TRBJ2-3; 10 positions match TRBD1. This CDR3 has 16 amino acids. After removal of 3 bases from V and 2 bases from J, the junction contained 5 bases not matched to a gene. The CDR3 loop is CASSFSGQGVTDTQYF. CDR3 coding DNA: TGTGCCAGCAGTTTTTCCGGACAGGGGGTCACAGATACGCAGTATTTT.